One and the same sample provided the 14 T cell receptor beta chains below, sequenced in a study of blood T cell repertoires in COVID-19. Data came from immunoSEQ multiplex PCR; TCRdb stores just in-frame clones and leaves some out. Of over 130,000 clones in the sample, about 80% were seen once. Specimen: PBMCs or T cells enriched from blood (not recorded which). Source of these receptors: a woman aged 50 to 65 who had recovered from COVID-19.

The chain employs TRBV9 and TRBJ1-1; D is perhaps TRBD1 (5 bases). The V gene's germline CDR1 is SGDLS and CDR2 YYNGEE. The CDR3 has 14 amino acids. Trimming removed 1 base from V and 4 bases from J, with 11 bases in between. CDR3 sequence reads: CASSVQGSSTEAFF. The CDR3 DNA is TGTGCCAGCAGCGTACAGGGTTCTTCCACTGAAGCTTTCTTT. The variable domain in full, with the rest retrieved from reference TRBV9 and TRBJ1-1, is DSGVTQTPKHLITATGQRVTLRCSPRSGDLSVYWYQQSLDQGLQFLIQYYNGEERAKGNILERFSAQQFPDLHSELNLSSLELGDSALYFCASSVQGSSTEAFFGQGTRLTVV.

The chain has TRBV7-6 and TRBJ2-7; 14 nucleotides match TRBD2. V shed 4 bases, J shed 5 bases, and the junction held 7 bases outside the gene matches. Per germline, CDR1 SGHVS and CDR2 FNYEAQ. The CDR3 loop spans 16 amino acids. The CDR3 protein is CASSSQGLAGEHEQYF. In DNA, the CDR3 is TGTGCCAGCAGCTCACAGGGACTAGCGGGAGAACACGAGCAGTACTTC.

CDR3 loop: CASSLSGSSGYEQYF. The CDR3 DNA reads as TGTGCCAGCAGCTTAAGTGGTAGCAGCGGCTACGAGCAGTACTTC. This sequence joins TRBV7-3 and TRBJ2-7; tentative D call: TRBD2 (5 bases). The CDR3 contains 15 residues. V was cut by 1 base and J by 3 bases, with 13 bases left in between. Per the germline V gene, CDR1 is SGHTA and CDR2 is FQGTGA.

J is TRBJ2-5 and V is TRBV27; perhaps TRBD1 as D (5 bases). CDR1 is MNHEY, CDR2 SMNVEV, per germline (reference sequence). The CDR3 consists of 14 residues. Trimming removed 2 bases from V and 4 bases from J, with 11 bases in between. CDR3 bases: TGTGCCAGCAGTTTAGCTGGGGCAAGAGAGACCCAGTACTTC. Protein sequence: CASSLAGARETQYF.

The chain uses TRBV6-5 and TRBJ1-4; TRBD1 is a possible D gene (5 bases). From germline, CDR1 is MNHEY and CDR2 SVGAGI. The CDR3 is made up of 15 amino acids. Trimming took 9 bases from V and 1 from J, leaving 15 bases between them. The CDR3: CASEWGAVTNEKLFF. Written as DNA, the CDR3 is TGTGCCAGTGAGTGGGGCGCCGTAACTAATGAAAAACTGTTTTTT.

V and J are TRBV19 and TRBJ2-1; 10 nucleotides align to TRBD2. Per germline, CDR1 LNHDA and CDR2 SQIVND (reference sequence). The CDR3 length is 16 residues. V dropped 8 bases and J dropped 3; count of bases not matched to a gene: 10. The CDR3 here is CASQVLAGGFYNEQFF. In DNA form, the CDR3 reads TGTGCCAGTCAGGTGTTAGCGGGGGGCTTCTACAATGAGCAGTTCTTC. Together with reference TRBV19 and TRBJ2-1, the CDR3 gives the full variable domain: DGGITQSPKYLFRKEGQNVTLSCEQNLNHDAMYWYRQDPGQGLRLIYYSQIVNDFQKGDIAEGYSVSREKKESFPLTVTSAQKNPTAFYLCASQVLAGGFYNEQFFGPGTRLTVL.

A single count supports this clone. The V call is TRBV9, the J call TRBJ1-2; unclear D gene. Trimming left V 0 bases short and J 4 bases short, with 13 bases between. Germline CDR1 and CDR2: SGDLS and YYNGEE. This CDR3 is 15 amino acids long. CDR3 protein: CASSVEGSGAYGYTF. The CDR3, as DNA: TGTGCCAGCAGCGTAGAAGGTAGTGGAGCCTATGGCTACACCTTC.

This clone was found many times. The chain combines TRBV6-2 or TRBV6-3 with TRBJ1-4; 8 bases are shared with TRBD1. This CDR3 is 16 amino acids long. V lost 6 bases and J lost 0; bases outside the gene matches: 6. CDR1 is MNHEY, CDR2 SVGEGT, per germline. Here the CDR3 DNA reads TGTGCCAGCAGCCGCCGGGACAGGACAACTAATGAAAAACTGTTTTTT. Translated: CASSRRDRTTNEKLFF.

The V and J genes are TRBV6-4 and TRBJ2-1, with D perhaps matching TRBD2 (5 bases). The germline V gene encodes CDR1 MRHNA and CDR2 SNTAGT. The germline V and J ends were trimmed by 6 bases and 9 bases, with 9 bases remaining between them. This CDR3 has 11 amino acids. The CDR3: CASSPGGEQFF. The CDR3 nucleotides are TGTGCCAGCAGCCCTGGAGGTGAGCAGTTCTTC.

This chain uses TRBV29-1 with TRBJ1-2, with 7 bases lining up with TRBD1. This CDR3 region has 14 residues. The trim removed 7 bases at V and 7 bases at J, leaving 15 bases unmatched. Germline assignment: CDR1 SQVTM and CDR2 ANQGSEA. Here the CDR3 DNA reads TGCAGCGCCAGGGGCAGGGGGACGTCTGGTGGCTACACCTTC. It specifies CSARGRGTSGGYTF.

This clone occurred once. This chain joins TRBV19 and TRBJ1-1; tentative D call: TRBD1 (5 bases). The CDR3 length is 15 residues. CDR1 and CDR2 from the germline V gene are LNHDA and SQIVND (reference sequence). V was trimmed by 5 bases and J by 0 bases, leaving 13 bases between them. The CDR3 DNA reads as TGTGCCAGTAGTTCGTCAGGGTACATGAACACTGAAGCTTTCTTT. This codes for CASSSSGYMNTEAFF.

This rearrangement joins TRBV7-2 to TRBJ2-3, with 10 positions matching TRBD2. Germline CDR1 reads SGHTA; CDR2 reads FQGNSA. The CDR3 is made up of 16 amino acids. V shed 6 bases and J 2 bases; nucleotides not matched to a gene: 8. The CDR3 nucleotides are TGTGCCAGCAGACCTCGGACTAGCGGATACACAGATACGCAGTATTTT. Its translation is CASRPRTSGYTDTQYF.

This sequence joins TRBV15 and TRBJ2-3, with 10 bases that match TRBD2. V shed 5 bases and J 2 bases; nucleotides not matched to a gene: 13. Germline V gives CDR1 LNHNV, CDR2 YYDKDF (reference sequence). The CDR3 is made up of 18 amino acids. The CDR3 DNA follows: TGTGCCACCAGCGGGGGCAGTAGCGGGAGGCTCGTCACAGATACGCAGTATTTT. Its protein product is CATSGGSSGRLVTDTQYF.

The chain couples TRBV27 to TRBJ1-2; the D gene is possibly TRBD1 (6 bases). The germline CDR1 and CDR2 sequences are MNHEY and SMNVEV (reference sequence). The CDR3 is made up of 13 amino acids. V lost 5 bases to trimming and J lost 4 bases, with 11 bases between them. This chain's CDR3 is CASSLQGGYGYTF. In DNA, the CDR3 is TGTGCCAGCAGTCTACAGGGCGGCTATGGCTACACCTTC.